The 23 T cell receptor beta chains below come from one sample, sequenced in a study of cytomegalovirus exposure and HLA in healthy donors. In the PCR, 60 Vbeta and 13 Jbeta primers were used. Sequenced by immunoSEQ multiplex PCR; TCRdb stores in-frame clones only, minus some. Of about 120,000 clones in the sample, over 60% were seen once. Material for sequencing was PBMCs. Source of these receptors: a woman aged 30 to 39 in good health and CMV-seropositive.

The chain links TRBV29-1 to TRBJ2-1, with 7 bases matching TRBD1. J lost 10 bases, V lost 7 bases, and 7 bases had no gene match. Germline CDR1 SQVTM, CDR2 ANQGSEA. The CDR3 totals 11 residues. The CDR3 protein is CSADREWEQFF. The DNA of the CDR3 is TGCAGCGCCGACAGGGAATGGGAGCAGTTCTTC.

A single count supports this clone. V gene TRBV11-2 combines with J gene TRBJ2-5, with 7 bases fitting TRBD2. Germline V gene data show CDR1 as SGHAT and CDR2 as FQNNGV. J was trimmed by 2 bases and V by 4 bases; bases with no gene match: 13. This CDR3 comprises 17 residues. Here the CDR3 reads CASSSGLVGPKQETQYF. The CDR3 nucleotides read TGTGCCAGCAGCTCAGGACTAGTTGGGCCCAAGCAAGAGACCCAGTACTTC.

CDR3 DNA sequence: TGTGCCAGCAGACCCCGTGGGGGCGCGGAGCAGTTCTTC. Its protein product is CASRPRGGAEQFF. V and J are TRBV7-6 and TRBJ2-1; TRBD1 is a possible D gene (6 bases). V was trimmed by 6 bases and J by 10 bases, leaving 16 bases between them. There are 13 residues in the CDR3. Germline-derived CDR1 and CDR2 are SGHVS and FNYEAQ.

This clone was counted once. The CDR3 DNA reads TGTGCCAGCAGTACCCCCCACCACAGGCAAGAGACCCAGTACTTC. Protein: CASSTPHHRQETQYF. The chain employs TRBV28 and TRBJ2-5, with D maybe TRBD1 (5 bases). From germline, CDR1 is MDHEN and CDR2 SYDVKM. V was shortened by 5 bases and J by 2 bases, with 15 bases between the two germline ends. CDR3 length: 15 residues.

The chain carries TRBV6-5 and TRBJ1-2, with a possible D match to TRBD1 (5 bases). Trimming left V 6 bases short and J 5 bases short, with 13 bases between. CDR3 size: 13 residues. The germline V gene has CDR1 MNHEY and CDR2 SVGAGI. The CDR3 protein is CASSPGTFYGYTF. The CDR3 coding sequence is TGTGCCAGCAGCCCCGGGACTTTTTATGGCTACACCTTC.

The genes are TRBV6-5 and TRBJ1-5; TRBD1 agrees at 10 bases. In germline, CDR1 is MNHEY, CDR2 SVGAGI. J was trimmed by 9 bases and V by 4 bases; bases with no gene match: 6. The CDR3 extends over 14 amino acids. The CDR3 DNA follows: TGTGCCAGCAGTTCCCGGGACAGGGGTATGCCCCAGCATTTT. Its translation: CASSSRDRGMPQHF.

The rearrangement joins TRBV7-2 to TRBJ2-5; 9 bases match TRBD2. The CDR3 sequence is 14 residues long. The trim removed 3 bases at V and 5 bases at J, leaving 4 bases unmatched. Germline CDR1 and CDR2: SGHTA and FQGNSA. CDR3 sequence: CASSFLAGSETQYF. The CDR3 nucleotides read TGTGCCAGCAGCTTCCTAGCGGGAAGCGAGACCCAGTACTTC.

The chain combines TRBV7-8 with TRBJ2-7; TRBD1 matches at 8 bases. The germline V gene has CDR1 SGHVS and CDR2 FQNEAQ. This CDR3 is built from 15 residues. Trimming removed 5 bases from V and 1 base from J; junction bases left unmatched: 7. CDR3 bases: TGTGCCAGCAGCAGTATCCGGGACAGGTCCTACGAGCAGTACTTC. Translated, it gives CASSSIRDRSYEQYF.

This clone was picked up a small number of times. V gene TRBV28 combines with J gene TRBJ2-3, with 14 nucleotides matching TRBD2. Germline lookup yields CDR1 MDHEN and CDR2 SYDVKM. J lost 4 bases, V lost 2 bases, and 2 bases had no gene match. The CDR3 covers 16 residues. CDR3 amino acids: CASSLGLAGGSDTQYF. Written as DNA, the CDR3 is TGTGCCAGCAGTTTAGGACTAGCGGGGGGTTCAGATACGCAGTATTTT.

The chain combines TRBV14 with TRBJ1-4; D gene unclear. Trimming removed 0 bases from V and 4 bases from J, with 12 bases in between. Per germline, CDR1 SGHDN and CDR2 FVKESK. The CDR3 contains 16 residues. CDR3 protein: CASSQDITVNNEKLFF. The CDR3, as DNA: TGTGCCAGCAGCCAAGACATTACAGTAAATAATGAAAAACTGTTTTTT.

The J gene is TRBJ2-7, the V gene TRBV28, with D unclear. Trimming left V 4 bases short and J 6 bases short, with 16 bases between. The germline CDR1 and CDR2 sequences are MDHEN and SYDVKM. The length of the CDR3 is 14 residues. CDR3 amino acids: CASSWSADIAEQYF. The CDR3 region has the DNA TGTGCCAGCAGTTGGTCGGCGGATATCGCCGAGCAGTACTTC.

This chain uses TRBV4-2 with TRBJ1-5; weak D call: TRBD1 (6 bases). The CDR3 runs 16 residues. Per the germline V gene, CDR1 is LGHNA and CDR2 is YNFKEQ. V shed 0 bases and J shed 4 bases, with 13 bases lying between them. CDR3 DNA: TGTGCCAGCAGCCAAGATTCGCAGGGGAAGAATCAGCCCCAGCATTTT. This sequence encodes CASSQDSQGKNQPQHF.

V is TRBV19 and J is TRBJ2-3; 10 bases are shared with TRBD2. CDR1 and CDR2 (germline): LNHDA, SQIVND (reference sequence). V was pared by 3 bases and J by 3 bases, with 6 bases of the junction left unmatched. The CDR3 covers 16 residues. The CDR3 loop is CASSIRASGGTDTQYF. The CDR3 coding sequence is TGTGCCAGTAGTATCCGGGCTAGCGGGGGTACAGATACGCAGTATTTT.

The chain combines TRBV5-1 with TRBJ2-7, with TRBD2 identical over 9 bases. This CDR3 is built from 14 residues. V lost 4 bases, J lost 4 bases, and 6 bases stayed unmatched. The germline CDR1 and CDR2 sequences are SGHRS and YFSETQ. In nucleotides, the CDR3 is TGCGCCAGCAGCCCGGCGGGGGGGCGGTACGAGCAGTACTTC. Translation gives CASSPAGGRYEQYF. Using reference TRBV5-1 and TRBJ2-7 for the parts outside the CDR3, the full variable domain is KAGVTQTPRYLIKTRGQQVTLSCSPISGHRSVSWYQQTPGQGLQFLFEYFSETQRNKGNFPGRFSGRQFSNSRSEMNVSTLELGDSALYLCASSPAGGRYEQYFGPGTRLTVT.

This chain joins TRBV19 and TRBJ2-3; 7 bases fit TRBD2. V was pared by 6 bases and J by 0 bases, with 3 bases of the junction left unmatched. The V gene's germline CDR1 is LNHDA and CDR2 SQIVND (reference sequence). There are 14 residues in the CDR3. The CDR3 protein is CASRSGGSTDTQYF. The DNA of the CDR3 is TGTGCCAGTAGGTCGGGGGGTAGCACAGATACGCAGTATTTT.

This chain uses TRBV6-5 with TRBJ2-7, with D perhaps matching TRBD2 (5 bases). The CDR3 contains 13 residues. Trimming pared 0 bases from V and 6 bases from J, leaving 9 bases between. Germline-derived CDR1 and CDR2 are MNHEY and SVGAGI. The CDR3 nucleotides are TGTGCCAGCAGTTACTCGCGGGTCGGCGAGCAGTACTTC. Translation: CASSYSRVGEQYF.

The V and J genes are TRBV4-2 and TRBJ2-2; D gene uncertain. The CDR3 totals 14 residues. Germline V CDR1 and CDR2: LGHNA, YNFKEQ. V was cut by 3 bases and J by 3 bases, with 8 bases left in between. CDR3 sequence (DNA): TGTGCCAGCAGCCATTCCGACTACACCGGGGAGCTGTTTTTT. This encodes CASSHSDYTGELFF.

In its sample, this clone was seen a few times. The same CDR3 also results from other DNA sequences found in this sample. The gene calls are TRBV6-5 and TRBJ1-4, with D unresolved. With 4 bases removed from V and 0 bases from J, the gap between germline ends came to 6 bases. Germline V CDR1 and CDR2: MNHEY, SVGAGI. CDR3 size: 14 residues. CDR3: CASSSVATNEKLFF. CDR3 bases: TGTGCCAGCAGTTCGGTCGCAACTAATGAAAAACTGTTTTTT.

The gene calls are TRBV6-6 and TRBJ2-5; 10 bases are shared with TRBD2. CDR1 MNHNY and CDR2 SVGAGI come from the germline V gene (reference sequence). V lost 6 bases and J lost 4; bases outside the gene matches: 2. CDR3 length: 13 residues. DNA of the CDR3: TGTGCCAGCAGAGCGGGGGGGGCAGAGACCCAGTACTTC. Its protein product is CASRAGGAETQYF.

The V call is TRBV5-1, the J call TRBJ2-2; 8 nucleotides match TRBD1. This CDR3 is 16 amino acids long. Germline V gene data show CDR1 as SGHRS and CDR2 as YFSETQ. The V gene end was trimmed by 4 bases and the J gene end by 1 base; junction bases not matched to a gene: 6. The CDR3 nucleotides read TGCGCCAGCAGCCGCGAAACAGGGGGGAACACCGGGGAGCTGTTTTTT. Encoded protein: CASSRETGGNTGELFF. The whole variable domain, filled in from reference TRBV5-1 and TRBJ2-2, reads KAGVTQTPRYLIKTRGQQVTLSCSPISGHRSVSWYQQTPGQGLQFLFEYFSETQRNKGNFPGRFSGRQFSNSRSEMNVSTLELGDSALYLCASSRETGGNTGELFFGEGSRLTVL.

The chain combines TRBV14 with TRBJ1-6; tentatively, D is TRBD1 (6 bases). The CDR3 has 15 amino acids. The germline V gene encodes CDR1 SGHDN and CDR2 FVKESK. Trimming removed 4 bases from V and 9 bases from J, with 16 bases in between. In nucleotides, the CDR3 is TGTGCCAGCAGCCTCATCGGGCAGGGGAGTTCACCCCTCCACTTT. Translating gives CASSLIGQGSSPLHF.

The rearrangement links TRBV7-9 to TRBJ2-2; the D gene is possibly TRBD1 (6 bases). CDR1 and CDR2 from the germline V gene are SEHNR and FQNEAQ (reference sequence). Trimming shortened V by 1 base and J by 5 bases, and 14 bases separated the two germline ends. This CDR3 is built from 16 residues. CDR3 nucleotide sequence: TGTGCCAGCAGCTTAGAAGCAGGGGTGGAAACCGGGGAGCTGTTTTTT. Translation gives CASSLEAGVETGELFF.

This clone was observed many times. This chain joins TRBV4-3 and TRBJ2-5; 7 bases map to TRBD2. In germline, CDR1 is LGHNA, CDR2 YSLEER. This CDR3 region has 17 residues. J lost 1 base, V lost 4 bases, and 12 bases had no gene match. The CDR3 DNA is TGCGCCAGCAGCCTTTCCGCTACGGCTAGCGGCCAAGAGACCCAGTACTTC. Translated, it gives CASSLSATASGQETQYF.